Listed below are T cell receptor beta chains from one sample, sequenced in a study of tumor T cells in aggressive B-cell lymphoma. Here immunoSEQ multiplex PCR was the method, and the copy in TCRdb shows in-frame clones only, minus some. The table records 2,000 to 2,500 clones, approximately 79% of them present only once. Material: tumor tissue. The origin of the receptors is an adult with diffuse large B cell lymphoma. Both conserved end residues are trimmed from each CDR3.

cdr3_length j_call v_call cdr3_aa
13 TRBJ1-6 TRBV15 ATSRDRGPDSPLH
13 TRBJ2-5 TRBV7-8 ASSLEGTRLETQY
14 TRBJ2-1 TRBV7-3 ASSIRGGVGRNEQF
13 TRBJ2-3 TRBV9 ASSERGALTDTQY
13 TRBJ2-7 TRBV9 ASSASGGSSYEQY
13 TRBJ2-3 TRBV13 ASSSDRGQTDTQY
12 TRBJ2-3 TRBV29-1 SVSRGGGTDTQY
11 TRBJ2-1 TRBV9 ASSPPLHNEQF
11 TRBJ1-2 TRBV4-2 ASSVQGGYGYT
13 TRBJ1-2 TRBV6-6 ASRLELGQSYGYT
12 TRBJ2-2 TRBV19 ASSRGAPGGELF
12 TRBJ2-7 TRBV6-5 ASSYTGGPWEQY
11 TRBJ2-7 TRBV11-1 ASSFGGPYEQY
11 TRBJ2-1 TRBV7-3 ASSEAPYNEQF
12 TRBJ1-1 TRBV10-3 AIGDTGGNTEAF
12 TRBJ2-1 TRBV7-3 ASTPGGRSSEQF
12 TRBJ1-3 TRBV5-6 ASSLGSSGNTIY
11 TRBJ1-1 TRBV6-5 ASRTGRDTEAF
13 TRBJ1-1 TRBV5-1 ASSFTDRGNTEAF
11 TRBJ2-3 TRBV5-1 ASSQQGPDTQY
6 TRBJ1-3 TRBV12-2 ARNTIY
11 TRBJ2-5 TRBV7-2 ASSLSYQETQY
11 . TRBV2 ASSEVPPYEQY